Ten or more counts support the clone carrying this T cell receptor beta chain. Its target is not known. CDR3 length: 14 amino acids. Germline V gives CDR1 SNHLY, CDR2 FYNNEI. Germline trimming cut 5 bases from V and 2 bases from J; bases unmatched to any gene: 6. The record originates from a study of beta chain features in type 1 diabetes. Study in general: Healthy donors, compared against patients, showed similar age, gender and cell yields.

The sequenced template was cDNA made from the entire isolated RNA. TCRdb's table, derived via immunoSEQ multiplex PCR, lists solely in-frame clones and lacks some. The sample contains 85,000 to 110,000 clones, 25% to 35% of which appear only once. Each of the sorted populations had a purity greater than 95%. The study's findings and limits: In comparison with healthy donors, patients had naive, central memory and Treg TCRB repertoires that appeared more similar. All four CD4+ subsets of Type 1 diabetes patients contained TCRB CDR3s that were moderately but significantly shorter.

This TCR was sampled from a woman under 30 with type 1 diabetes. The chain has TRBV2 and TRBJ2-7; TRBD1 aligns across 7 bases. What was sequenced was central memory CD4+ T cells from blood. The CDR3, as DNA: TGTGCCAGCAGTTCCCGGACAGGTACCTACGAGCAGTACTTC. This translates into CASSSRTGTYEQYF.